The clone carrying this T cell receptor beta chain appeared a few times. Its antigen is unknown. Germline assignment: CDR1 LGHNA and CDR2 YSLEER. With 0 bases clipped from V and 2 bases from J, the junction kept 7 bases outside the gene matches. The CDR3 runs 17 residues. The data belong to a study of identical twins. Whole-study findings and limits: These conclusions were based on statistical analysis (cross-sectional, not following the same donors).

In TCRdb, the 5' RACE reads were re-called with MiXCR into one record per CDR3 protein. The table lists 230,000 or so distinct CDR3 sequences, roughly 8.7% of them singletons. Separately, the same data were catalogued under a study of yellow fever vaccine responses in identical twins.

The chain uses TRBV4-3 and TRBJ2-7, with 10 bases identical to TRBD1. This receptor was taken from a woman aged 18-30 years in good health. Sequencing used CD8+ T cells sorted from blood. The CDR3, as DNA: TGCGCCAGCAGCCAAGATCGCGGGACAGGGGCGGCCTACGAGCAGTACTTC. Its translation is CASSQDRGTGAAYEQYF.